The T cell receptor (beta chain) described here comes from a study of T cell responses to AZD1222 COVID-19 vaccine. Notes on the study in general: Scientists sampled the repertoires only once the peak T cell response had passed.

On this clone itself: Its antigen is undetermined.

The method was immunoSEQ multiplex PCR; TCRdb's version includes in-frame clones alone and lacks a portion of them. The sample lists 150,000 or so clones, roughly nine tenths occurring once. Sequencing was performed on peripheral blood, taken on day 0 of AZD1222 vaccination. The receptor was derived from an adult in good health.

This CDR3 is CASSTGQGSQPQHF. CDR3 bases: TGTGCCAGTAGTACTGGACAGGGGTCTCAGCCCCAGCATTTT. V is TRBV19 and J is TRBJ1-5; 9 nucleotides match TRBD1. This CDR3 is 14 amino acids long. With V trimmed by 4 bases and J by 6 bases, 4 bases remained unmatched. Germline V gene sequence: CDR1 LNHDA, CDR2 SQIVND (reference sequence).